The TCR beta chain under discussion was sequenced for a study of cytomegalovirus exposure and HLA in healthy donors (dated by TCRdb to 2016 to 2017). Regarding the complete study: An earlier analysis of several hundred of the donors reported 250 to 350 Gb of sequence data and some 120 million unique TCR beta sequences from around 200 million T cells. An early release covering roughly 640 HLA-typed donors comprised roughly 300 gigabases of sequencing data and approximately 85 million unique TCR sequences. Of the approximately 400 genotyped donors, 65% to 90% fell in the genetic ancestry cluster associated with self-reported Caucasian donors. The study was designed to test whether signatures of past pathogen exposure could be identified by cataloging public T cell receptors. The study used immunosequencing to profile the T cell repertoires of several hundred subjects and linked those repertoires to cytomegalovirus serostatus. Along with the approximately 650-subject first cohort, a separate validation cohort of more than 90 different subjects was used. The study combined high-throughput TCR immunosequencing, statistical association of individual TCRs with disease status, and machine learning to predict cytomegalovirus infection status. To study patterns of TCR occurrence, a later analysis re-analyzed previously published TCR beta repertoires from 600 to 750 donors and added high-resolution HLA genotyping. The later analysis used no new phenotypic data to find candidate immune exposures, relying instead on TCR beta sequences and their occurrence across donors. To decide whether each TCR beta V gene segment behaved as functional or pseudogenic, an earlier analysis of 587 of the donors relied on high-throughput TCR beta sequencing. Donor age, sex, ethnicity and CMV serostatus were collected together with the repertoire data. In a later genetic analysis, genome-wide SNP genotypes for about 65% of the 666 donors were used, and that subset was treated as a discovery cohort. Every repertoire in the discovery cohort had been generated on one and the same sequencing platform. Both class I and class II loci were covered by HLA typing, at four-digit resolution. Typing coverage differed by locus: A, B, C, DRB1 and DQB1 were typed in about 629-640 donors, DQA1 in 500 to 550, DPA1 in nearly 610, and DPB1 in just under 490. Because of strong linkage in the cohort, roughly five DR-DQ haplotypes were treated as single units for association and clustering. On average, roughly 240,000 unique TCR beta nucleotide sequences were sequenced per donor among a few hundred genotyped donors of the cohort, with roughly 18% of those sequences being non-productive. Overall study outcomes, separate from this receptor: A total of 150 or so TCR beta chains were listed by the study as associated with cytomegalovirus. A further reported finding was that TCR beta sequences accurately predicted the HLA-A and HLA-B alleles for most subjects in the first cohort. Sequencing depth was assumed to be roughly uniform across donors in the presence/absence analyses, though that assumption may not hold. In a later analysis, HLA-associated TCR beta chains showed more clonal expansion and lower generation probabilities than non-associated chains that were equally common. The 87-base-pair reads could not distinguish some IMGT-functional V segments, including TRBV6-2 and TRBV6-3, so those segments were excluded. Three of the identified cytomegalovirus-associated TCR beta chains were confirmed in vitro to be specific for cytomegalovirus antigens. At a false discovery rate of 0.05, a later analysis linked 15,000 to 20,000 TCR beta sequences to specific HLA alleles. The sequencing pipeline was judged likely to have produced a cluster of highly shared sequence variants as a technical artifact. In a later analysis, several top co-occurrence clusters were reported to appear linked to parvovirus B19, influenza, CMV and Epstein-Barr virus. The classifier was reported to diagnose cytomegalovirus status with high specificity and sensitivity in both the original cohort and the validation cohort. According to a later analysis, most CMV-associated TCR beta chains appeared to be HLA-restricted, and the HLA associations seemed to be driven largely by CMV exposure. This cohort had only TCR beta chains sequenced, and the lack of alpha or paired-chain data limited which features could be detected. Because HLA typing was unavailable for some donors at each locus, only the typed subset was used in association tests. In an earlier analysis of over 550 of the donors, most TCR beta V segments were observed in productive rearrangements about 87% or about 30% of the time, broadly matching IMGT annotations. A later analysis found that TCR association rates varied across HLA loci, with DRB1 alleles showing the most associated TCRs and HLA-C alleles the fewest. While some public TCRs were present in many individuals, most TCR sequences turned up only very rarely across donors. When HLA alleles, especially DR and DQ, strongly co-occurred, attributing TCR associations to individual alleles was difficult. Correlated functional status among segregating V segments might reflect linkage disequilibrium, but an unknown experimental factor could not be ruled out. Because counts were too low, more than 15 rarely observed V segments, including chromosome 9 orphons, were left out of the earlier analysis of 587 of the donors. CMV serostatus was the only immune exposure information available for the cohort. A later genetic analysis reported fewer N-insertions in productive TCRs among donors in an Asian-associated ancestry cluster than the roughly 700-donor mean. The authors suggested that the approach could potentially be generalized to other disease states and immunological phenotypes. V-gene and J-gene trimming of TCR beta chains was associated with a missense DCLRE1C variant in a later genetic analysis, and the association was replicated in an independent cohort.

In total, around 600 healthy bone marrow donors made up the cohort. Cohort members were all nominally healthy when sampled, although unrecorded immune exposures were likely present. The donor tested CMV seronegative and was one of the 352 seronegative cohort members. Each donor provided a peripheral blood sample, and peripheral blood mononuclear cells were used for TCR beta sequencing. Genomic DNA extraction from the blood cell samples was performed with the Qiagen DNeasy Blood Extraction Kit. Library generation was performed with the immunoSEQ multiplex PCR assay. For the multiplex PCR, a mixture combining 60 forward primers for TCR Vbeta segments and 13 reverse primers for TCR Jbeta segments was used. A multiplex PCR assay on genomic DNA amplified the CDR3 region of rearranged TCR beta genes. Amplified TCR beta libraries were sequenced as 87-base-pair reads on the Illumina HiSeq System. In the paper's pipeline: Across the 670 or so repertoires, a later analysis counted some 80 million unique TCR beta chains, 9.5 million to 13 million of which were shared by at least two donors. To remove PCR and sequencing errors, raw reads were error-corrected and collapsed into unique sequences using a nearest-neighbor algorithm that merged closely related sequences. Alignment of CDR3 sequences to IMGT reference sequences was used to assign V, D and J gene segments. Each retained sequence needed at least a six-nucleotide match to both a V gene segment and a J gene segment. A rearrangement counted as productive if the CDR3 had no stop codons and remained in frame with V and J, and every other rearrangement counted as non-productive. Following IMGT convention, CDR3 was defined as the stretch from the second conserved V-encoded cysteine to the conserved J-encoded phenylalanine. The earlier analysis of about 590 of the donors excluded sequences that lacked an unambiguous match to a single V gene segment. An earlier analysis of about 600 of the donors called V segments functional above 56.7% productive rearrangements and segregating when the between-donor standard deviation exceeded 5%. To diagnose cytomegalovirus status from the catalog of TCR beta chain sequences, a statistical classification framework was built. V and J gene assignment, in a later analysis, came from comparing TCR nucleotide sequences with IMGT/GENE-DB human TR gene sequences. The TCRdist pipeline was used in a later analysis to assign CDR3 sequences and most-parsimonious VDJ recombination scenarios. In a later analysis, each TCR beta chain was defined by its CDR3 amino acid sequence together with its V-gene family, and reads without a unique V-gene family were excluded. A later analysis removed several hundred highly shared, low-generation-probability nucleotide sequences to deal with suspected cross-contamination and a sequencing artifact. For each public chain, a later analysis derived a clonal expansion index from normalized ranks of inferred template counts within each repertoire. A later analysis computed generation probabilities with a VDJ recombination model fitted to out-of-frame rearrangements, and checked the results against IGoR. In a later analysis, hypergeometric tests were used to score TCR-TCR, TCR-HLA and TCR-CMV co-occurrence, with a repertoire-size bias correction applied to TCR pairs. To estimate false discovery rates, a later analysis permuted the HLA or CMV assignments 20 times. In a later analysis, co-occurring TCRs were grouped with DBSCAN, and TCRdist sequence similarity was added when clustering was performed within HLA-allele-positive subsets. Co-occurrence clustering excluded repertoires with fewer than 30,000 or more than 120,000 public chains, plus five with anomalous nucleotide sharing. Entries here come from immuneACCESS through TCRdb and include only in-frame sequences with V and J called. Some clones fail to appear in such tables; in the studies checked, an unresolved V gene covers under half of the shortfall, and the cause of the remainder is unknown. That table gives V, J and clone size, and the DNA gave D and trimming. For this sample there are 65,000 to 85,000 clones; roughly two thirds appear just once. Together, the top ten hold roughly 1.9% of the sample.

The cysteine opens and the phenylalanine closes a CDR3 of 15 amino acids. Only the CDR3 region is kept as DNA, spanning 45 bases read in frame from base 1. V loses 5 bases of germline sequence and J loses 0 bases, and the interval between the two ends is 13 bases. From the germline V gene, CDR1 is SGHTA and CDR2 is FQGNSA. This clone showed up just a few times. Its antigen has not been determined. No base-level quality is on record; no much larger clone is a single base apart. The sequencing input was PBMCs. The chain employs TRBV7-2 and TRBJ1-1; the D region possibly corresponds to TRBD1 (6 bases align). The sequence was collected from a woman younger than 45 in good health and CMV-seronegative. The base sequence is TGTGCCAGCAGCAGGAGGACAGCCATGAACACTGAAGCTTTCTTT. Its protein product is CASSRRTAMNTEAFF.